This paragraph covers one T cell receptor (beta chain) sequence. Its antigen remains unknown. Trimming removed 1 base from V and 2 bases from J, with 5 bases in between. There are 13 residues in the CDR3. Germline loops: CDR1 LNHDA, CDR2 SQIVND (reference sequence). This specimen belongs to a study of cytomegalovirus exposure and HLA in healthy donors. PCR involved 60 Vbeta and 13 Jbeta primers. Sequencing was performed with immunoSEQ multiplex PCR; in TCRdb, only in-frame clones are kept and a portion is missing. The sample includes about 170,000 clones, approximately 78% of them seen just once. Study-wide findings and caveats: In a later analysis, TCR beta V- and J-gene trimming was associated with a missense DCLRE1C variant. It was reported in a later analysis that an Asian-associated ancestry cluster showed fewer N-insertions than the approximately 670-donor mean. Some segments of the V type, notably TRBV6-2 and TRBV6-3, were excluded as indistinguishable.

The material sequenced was PBMCs. This TCR was sampled from a male donor in good health and CMV-seronegative. This chain uses TRBV19 with TRBJ1-1, with D hard to call. The CDR3 here is CASSIGQNTEAFF. DNA for the CDR3: TGTGCCAGTAGTATAGGACAAAACACTGAAGCTTTCTTT.